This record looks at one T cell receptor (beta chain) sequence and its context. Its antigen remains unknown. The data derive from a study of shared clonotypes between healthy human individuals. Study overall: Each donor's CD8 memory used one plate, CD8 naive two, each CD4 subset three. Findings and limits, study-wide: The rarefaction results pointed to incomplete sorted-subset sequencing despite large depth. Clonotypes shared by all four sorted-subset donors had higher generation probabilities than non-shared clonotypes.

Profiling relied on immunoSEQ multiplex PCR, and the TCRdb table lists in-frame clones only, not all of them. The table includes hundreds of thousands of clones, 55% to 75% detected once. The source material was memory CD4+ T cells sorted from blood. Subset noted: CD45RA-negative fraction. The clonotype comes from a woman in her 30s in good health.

In DNA form, the CDR3 reads TGCGCCAGCAGCACAAACACAGGAGAAGCTTTCTTT. Translating it yields CASSTNTGEAFF. The V and J genes are TRBV5-1 and TRBJ1-1; D is possibly TRBD1 (5 bases). Germline assignment: CDR1 SGHRS and CDR2 YFSETQ. Trimming took off 4 bases at V and 8 bases at J, with 12 bases between the two ends. This CDR3 region has 12 residues. Together with reference TRBV5-1 and TRBJ1-1, the CDR3 gives the full variable domain: KAGVTQTPRYLIKTRGQQVTLSCSPISGHRSVSWYQQTPGQGLQFLFEYFSETQRNKGNFPGRFSGRQFSNSRSEMNVSTLELGDSALYLCASSTNTGEAFFGQGTRLTVV.